This section outlines one T cell receptor beta chain sequence together with its context. The antigen is unknown. This table comes from immunoSEQ multiplex PCR, and its TCRdb copy is limited to in-frame clones, with some not included. The repertoire holds roughly 1,100,000 clones, approximately 72% seen once, with less than 1.5% in the top ten. The junction had 5 bases not matched to a gene; V was cut back by 5 bases and J by 2 bases. Germline lookup yields CDR1 SGHTA and CDR2 FQGNSA. The CDR3 has 15 residues. There were no recent acute infections or vaccinations among the donors, who were healthy HIV-negative adults. The sample originates from a study of shared clonotypes between healthy human individuals. Study-level background: A couple of women and a few men aged 18 to 49 served as donors. The study, taken as a whole, reports: Genetic and exposure-history diversity was limited by the small donor number.

The genes are TRBV7-2 and TRBJ2-7, with TRBD1 matching 11 bases. The sequenced sample was memory CD4+ T cells sorted from blood. Subset of the sample: CD45RA-negative fraction. The TCR was taken from a man between 18 and 29 years old in good health. CDR3 DNA sequence: TGTGCCAGCAGCCAGGTGGGACAGGGGGCCTACGAGCAGTACTTC. It codes for CASSQVGQGAYEQYF.